This TCR beta chain was documented in a study of glioma-infiltrating T cells (dated by TCRdb to the mid-2010s). Study-wide context: Low-grade gliomas were represented by WHO grade II oligodendrogliomas or astrocytomas, and glioblastomas were represented by WHO grade IV tumors that were sampled at initial rather than recurrent diagnosis. Before surgery, glioma patients were given dexamethasone for six or fewer days. The study sequenced TCR alpha- and beta-chain repertoires from glioma tissue, from non-neoplastic brain tissue and from matched peripheral blood mononuclear cells. Sequencing coverage of about 4- to 11-fold of about a million peripheral T cells was targeted for blood libraries. The paired cohort comprised three low-grade glioma patients, roughly 8 primary glioblastoma patients and three non-glioma patients contributing non-neoplastic brain tissue. To measure how far tissue and blood T-cell populations diverged, each tissue-infiltrating repertoire was compared against the peripheral blood repertoire of the same patient. What the study reported, not specific to this receptor: VJ-independent divergence between tissue and blood was lower than expected in non-neoplastic patients but higher than expected in all gliomas, particularly low-grade gliomas. A signature set of shared blood CDR3 motifs marked patients with low tissue-blood divergence and was depleted in highly divergent patients. Group comparisons rested on small numbers: three non-neoplastic, three low-grade glioma and several glioblastoma patients. Very few CDR3 sequences were found to be shared between tissue and blood, and this scarcity was attributed to high CDR3 diversity and limited sampling.

TCR alpha and beta CDR3 regions were amplified with the iRepertoire nested amplicon-rescue multiplex PCR (arm-PCR) platform from RNA. One-step reverse transcription and amplification used about 95-400 ng of tissue mRNA or PBMC total RNA as input. Following bead purification, Illumina adapters were added by a secondary multiplex PCR, and the libraries were gel-purified between 200 and 400 bp. Demultiplexing relied on internal 6-nucleotide barcodes carried by the libraries. The libraries were sequenced on an Illumina MiSeq using 2x220 or 2x250 nucleotide paired-end reads. Per the source publication's procedure: FLASH 1.2.11 was used to merge paired reads, and BWA-MEM then aligned the reads to the GRCh37 human genome before TRA and TRB reads were extracted. An IMGT-derived reference of cassette sequences and CDR3 motifs, with pseudogenes included, was used for V and J assignment. Three-frame translation of reads was performed, and productive CDR3s were defined as those with a C...FGXG motif and no stop codons. A clonotype was defined as a unique combination of a V-J cassette pair and a CDR3 amino acid sequence. Reads were filtered by Hamming distance, thresholded by each sample's sequence error rate in mapped regions. TCRdb's own reprocessing of the public reads used fastp at Q25 and MiXCR and kept productive beta chains. Rows with one shared CDR3 protein collapse into an entry with the most common genes and DNA. In this record, the V and J calls reflect TCRdb's handling and not the investigators' own analysis. This sample gives a few hundred thousand distinct CDR3 sequences in total; 41% of them show up just once. More than 10% of the sample goes to the ten largest clones.

To note about this clonotype: What antigen it recognizes has not been identified. A read error may be the cause here, since a much bigger clone is one base away.

Immediately after resection, surgical brain or tumor specimens were cryofrozen in liquid nitrogen, with peripheral blood cells collected concurrently. CDR1 and CDR2, per the germline V gene, are MDHEN and SYDVKM. The CDR3 goes from the cysteine to the phenylalanine over 15 residues. Just the 45-base CDR3 DNA is kept, in frame starting at base 1. This TCR was recovered from a human donor with low-grade glioma or glioblastoma, undergoing nonglioma brain surgery, or in good health (not recorded which). The chain is assembled from TRBV28 and TRBJ2-3, with the D gene too uncertain to name. Sequenced: glioma tissue, nonneoplastic brain tissue, or PBMCs (not recorded which). The CDR3 reads as follows: CASSYPRRLTDTKYF. The bases read TGTGCCAGCAGTTACCCCCGACGGCTCACAGATACGAAGTATTTT.